This T cell receptor (beta chain) was identified in a study of response to subunit inactivated influenza vaccine. General observations from the study: The study's authors posited that every seasonal influenza vaccination enlists few new T cells.

TCRdb independently ran MiXCR on the RT-PCR reads; one entry per CDR3 protein. Of almost 600,000 distinct CDR3 sequences listed, about 15% are singletons. The ends were cut back, 2 bases at V and 2 bases at J, with 7 bases in the middle. CDR1 is SGHTA, CDR2 FQGNSA, per germline. The CDR3 has 13 residues. This clonotype was picked up many times. Its antigen remains unidentified. The sample in question was PBMCs from blood, obtained 11 to 12 days after vaccination. The rearrangement uses TRBV7-2 and TRBJ2-7, with D hard to call. The receptor was derived from a man in his forties or fifties who received an inactivated influenza vaccine. CDR3 in amino acids: CASSLLPTYEQYF. The CDR3 region has the DNA TGTGCCAGCAGCTTATTACCCACCTACGAGCAGTACTTC.